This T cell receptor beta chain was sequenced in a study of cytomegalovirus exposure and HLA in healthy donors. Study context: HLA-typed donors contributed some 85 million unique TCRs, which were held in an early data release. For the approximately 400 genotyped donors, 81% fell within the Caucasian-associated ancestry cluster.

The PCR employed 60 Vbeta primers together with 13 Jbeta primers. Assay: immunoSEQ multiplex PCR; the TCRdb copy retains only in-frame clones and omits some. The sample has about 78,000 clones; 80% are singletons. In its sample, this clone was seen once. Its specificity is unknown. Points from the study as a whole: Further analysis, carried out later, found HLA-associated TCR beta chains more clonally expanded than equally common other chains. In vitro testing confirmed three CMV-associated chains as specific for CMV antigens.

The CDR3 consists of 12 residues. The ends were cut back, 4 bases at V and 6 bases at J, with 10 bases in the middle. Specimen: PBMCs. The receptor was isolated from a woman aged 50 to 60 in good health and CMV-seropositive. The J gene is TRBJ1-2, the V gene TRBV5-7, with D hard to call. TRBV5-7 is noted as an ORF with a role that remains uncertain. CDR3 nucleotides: TGTGCCAGCAGCGGACTCGGGGATGGCTACACCTTC. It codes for CASSGLGDGYTF.